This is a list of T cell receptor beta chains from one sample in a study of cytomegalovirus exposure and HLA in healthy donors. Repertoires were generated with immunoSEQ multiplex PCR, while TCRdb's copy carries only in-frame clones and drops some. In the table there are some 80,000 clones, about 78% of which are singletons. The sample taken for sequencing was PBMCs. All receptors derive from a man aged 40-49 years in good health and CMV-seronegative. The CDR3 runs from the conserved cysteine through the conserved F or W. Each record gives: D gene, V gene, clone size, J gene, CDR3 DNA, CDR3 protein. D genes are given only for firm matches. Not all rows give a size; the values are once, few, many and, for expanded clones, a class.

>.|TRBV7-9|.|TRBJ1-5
TGTTCCAGCAGCTCAGGAGGAGGGAATCAGCCCCAGCATTTT
CSSSSGGGNQPQHF
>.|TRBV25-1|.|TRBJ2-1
TGTGCCAGCAGTGAACTGCAAACAGGGACGGGACCATTTGAGCAGTTCTTC
CASSELQTGTGPFEQFF
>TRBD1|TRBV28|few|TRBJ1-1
TGTGCCAGCGGACAGGGGACGGTGAACACTGAAGCTTTCTTT
CASGQGTVNTEAFF
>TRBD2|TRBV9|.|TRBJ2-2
TGTGCCAGCGGCGGGGGGGGACTAGCTCGCGGGGAGCTGTTTTTT
CASGGGGLARGELFF
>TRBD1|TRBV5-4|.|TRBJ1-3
TGTGCCAGCAGAGACACAGGGGAGGGAAACACCATATATTTT
CASRDTGEGNTIYF
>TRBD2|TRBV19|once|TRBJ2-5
TGTGCCAGTAGTCCCTGGACTAGCGGGAGAGGTGAGCAGTACTTC
CASSPWTSGRGEQYF
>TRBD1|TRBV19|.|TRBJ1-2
TGTGCCAGTAGGACAGGGGGCTCCATTTTTTCGGGACAAGATGGCTACACCTTC
CASRTGGSIFSGQDGYTF
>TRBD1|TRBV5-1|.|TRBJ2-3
TGCGCCAGCAGCTTGTTAGGACAGGGGGCTACAGATACGCAGTATTTT
CASSLLGQGATDTQYF
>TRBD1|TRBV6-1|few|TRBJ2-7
TGTGCCAGCAGTGTAATTACCGGGACAGGGCGCGACGAGCAGTACTTC
CASSVITGTGRDEQYF
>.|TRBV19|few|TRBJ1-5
TGTGCCAGTAGTAGTACTACCAATCAGCCCCAGCATTTT
CASSSTTNQPQHF
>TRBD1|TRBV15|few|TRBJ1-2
TGTGCCACCAGCAGGGATGAAACAGGGGTTGTCTACACCTTC
CATSRDETGVVYTF
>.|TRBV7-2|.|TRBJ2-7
TGTGCCAGCAGCTTAGAATCTTACTCCTACGAGCAGTACTTC
CASSLESYSYEQYF
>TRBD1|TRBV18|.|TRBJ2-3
TGTGCCAGCTCCCCAGGACAGGGGACATTCACAGATACGCAGTATTTT
CASSPGQGTFTDTQYF
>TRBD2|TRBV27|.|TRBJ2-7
TGTGCCAGCAGTTTAGTCCCTAGCGGGACCTACGAGCAGTACTTC
CASSLVPSGTYEQYF
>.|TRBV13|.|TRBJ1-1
TGTGCCAGCAGCTTAGCGCGGGGAAAGGATGAAGCTTTCTTT
CASSLARGKDEAFF
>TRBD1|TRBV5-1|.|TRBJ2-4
TGCGCCAGCAGCCCCGGGACAGGCCAAAACATTCAGTACTTC
CASSPGTGQNIQYF
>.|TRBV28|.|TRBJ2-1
TGTGCCAGCAGTTTCTCCCTAGCTGAGCAGTTCTTC
CASSFSLAEQFF
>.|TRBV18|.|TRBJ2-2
TGTGCCAGCTCACCAGCCGCGGACACGAGCACCGGGGAGCTGTTTTTT
CASSPAADTSTGELFF
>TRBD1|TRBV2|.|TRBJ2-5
TGTGCCAGCAGGGGACAGCCCCAAGAGACCCAGTACTTC
CASRGQPQETQYF
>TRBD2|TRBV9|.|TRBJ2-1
TGTGCCAGCAGCGTAGTGCCTAGCGGGACTTACAATGAGCAGTTCTTC
CASSVVPSGTYNEQFF